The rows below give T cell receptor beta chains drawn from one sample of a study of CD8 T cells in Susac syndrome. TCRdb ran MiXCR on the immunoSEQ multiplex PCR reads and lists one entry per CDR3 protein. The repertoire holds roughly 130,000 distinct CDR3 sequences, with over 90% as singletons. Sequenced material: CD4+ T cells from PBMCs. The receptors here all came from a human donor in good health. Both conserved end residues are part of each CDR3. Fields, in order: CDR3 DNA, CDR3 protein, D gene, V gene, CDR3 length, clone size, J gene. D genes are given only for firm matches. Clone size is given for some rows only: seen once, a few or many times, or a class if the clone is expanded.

CDR3nt: TGTGCCAGCAGTCCTCACAGGGCCCTCTCGAACACTGAAGCTTTCTTT; CDR3aa: CASSPHRALSNTEAFF; d_gene: NA; v_gene: TRBV6-2/TRBV6-3; len: 16; abundance: NA; j_gene: TRBJ1-1
CDR3nt: TGTGCCAGCAGCTCCGGATCCTCAATTCAAGGCAAGCAGTACTTC; CDR3aa: CASSSGSSIQGKQYF; d_gene: NA; v_gene: TRBV7-2; len: 15; abundance: NA; j_gene: TRBJ2-7
CDR3nt: TGCAGCGTTGAAGCCCGCCCGGGTGGAGGGCATTACAATGAGCAGTTCTTC; CDR3aa: CSVEARPGGGHYNEQFF; d_gene: NA; v_gene: TRBV29-1; len: 17; abundance: NA; j_gene: TRBJ2-1
CDR3nt: TGTGCCAGTAGTATCCAAACAGGGCCCAATCAGCCCCAGCATTTT; CDR3aa: CASSIQTGPNQPQHF; d_gene: NA; v_gene: TRBV19; len: 15; abundance: NA; j_gene: TRBJ1-5
CDR3nt: TGCAGTGCTAGGTGGGCTGCAGATACGCAGTATTTT; CDR3aa: CSARWAADTQYF; d_gene: NA; v_gene: TRBV20-1; len: 12; abundance: NA; j_gene: TRBJ2-3
CDR3nt: TGTGCCAGCAGTAGACAGGGGACCTCCTACGAGCAGTACTTC; CDR3aa: CASSRQGTSYEQYF; d_gene: TRBD1; v_gene: TRBV28; len: 14; abundance: NA; j_gene: TRBJ2-7
CDR3nt: TGTGCCAGCAGTCTAGGGGATGAGCAGTTCTTC; CDR3aa: CASSLGDEQFF; d_gene: NA; v_gene: TRBV3-1; len: 11; abundance: NA; j_gene: TRBJ2-1
CDR3nt: TGTGCCAGCAGCTCTTCTCGACTGGAAGAAAAACTGTTTTTT; CDR3aa: CASSSSRLEEKLFF; d_gene: NA; v_gene: TRBV7-9; len: 14; abundance: NA; j_gene: TRBJ1-4
CDR3nt: TGCAGCCATAGGACTAGCGGTTTGTACGAGCAGTACTTC; CDR3aa: CSHRTSGLYEQYF; d_gene: TRBD2; v_gene: TRBV20-1; len: 13; abundance: NA; j_gene: TRBJ2-7
CDR3nt: TGTGCCAGCAGCCACACGACAGTGCGCTACTCTGGGGCCAACGTCCTGACTTTC; CDR3aa: CASSHTTVRYSGANVLTF; d_gene: NA; v_gene: TRBV3-1; len: 18; abundance: NA; j_gene: TRBJ2-6
CDR3nt: TGCGCCAGCAGCCCCACAGGACAGATCAATCAGCCCCAGCATTTT; CDR3aa: CASSPTGQINQPQHF; d_gene: NA; v_gene: TRBV4-1; len: 15; abundance: NA; j_gene: TRBJ1-5
CDR3nt: TGTGCCAGCAGTCAACAGGGTGCGGAGACCCAGTACTTC; CDR3aa: CASSQQGAETQYF; d_gene: NA; v_gene: TRBV6-2/TRBV6-3; len: 13; abundance: NA; j_gene: TRBJ2-5
CDR3nt: TGCGCCAGCAGCCAGATTTACAATGAGCAGTTCTTC; CDR3aa: CASSQIYNEQFF; d_gene: NA; v_gene: TRBV4-1; len: 12; abundance: NA; j_gene: TRBJ2-1
CDR3nt: TGTGCCAGCAGCGTCGTGACAGCATCCTACAATGAGCAGTTCTTC; CDR3aa: CASSVVTASYNEQFF; d_gene: NA; v_gene: TRBV9; len: 15; abundance: NA; j_gene: TRBJ2-1
CDR3nt: TGTGCCAGCAGCTTAACCGGGCGGGAGCGGTCAGATACGCAGTATTTT; CDR3aa: CASSLTGRERSDTQYF; d_gene: TRBD2; v_gene: TRBV7-2; len: 16; abundance: once; j_gene: TRBJ2-3
CDR3nt: TGTGCCAGCAGCTTTACGACCACCGGGGAGCTGTTTTTT; CDR3aa: CASSFTTTGELFF; d_gene: NA; v_gene: TRBV5-6; len: 13; abundance: NA; j_gene: TRBJ2-2
CDR3nt: TGTGCCAGTAATTCCCAAATCATGAACACTGAAGCTTTCTTT; CDR3aa: CASNSQIMNTEAFF; d_gene: NA; v_gene: TRBV19; len: 14; abundance: NA; j_gene: TRBJ1-1
CDR3nt: TGTGCCAGCAGCTTCTCCCCAAGCCGAGGAACCAAAAACATTCAGTACTTC; CDR3aa: CASSFSPSRGTKNIQYF; d_gene: NA; v_gene: TRBV7-2; len: 17; abundance: NA; j_gene: TRBJ2-4
CDR3nt: TGTGCCAGCAGCTTGTCGGGGGGGGAGACCCAGTACTTC; CDR3aa: CASSLSGGETQYF; d_gene: TRBD2; v_gene: TRBV5-4; len: 13; abundance: few; j_gene: TRBJ2-5
CDR3nt: TGCAGCGTTGGAGGGGGGGGAAAGTACGAGCAGTACTTC; CDR3aa: CSVGGGGKYEQYF; d_gene: NA; v_gene: TRBV29-1; len: 13; abundance: NA; j_gene: TRBJ2-7
CDR3nt: TGCAGCGTTGAAAGTGTACAGGTGACCCAGTACTTC; CDR3aa: CSVESVQVTQYF; d_gene: NA; v_gene: TRBV29-1; len: 12; abundance: NA; j_gene: TRBJ2-5
CDR3nt: TGTGCCAGCAGTTACGGACTAGCGGGAGGTCCCGAGCAGTACTTC; CDR3aa: CASSYGLAGGPEQYF; d_gene: TRBD2; v_gene: TRBV6-5; len: 15; abundance: NA; j_gene: TRBJ2-7
CDR3nt: TGTGCCTGGAGTACGGGTATTGGCGAGCAGTACTTC; CDR3aa: CAWSTGIGEQYF; d_gene: NA; v_gene: TRBV30; len: 12; abundance: NA; j_gene: TRBJ2-7
CDR3nt: TGTGCCAGCAGCTTAGGGAGTCTGGGGCGTCAGCCCCAGCATTTT; CDR3aa: CASSLGSLGRQPQHF; d_gene: NA; v_gene: TRBV7-2; len: 15; abundance: NA; j_gene: TRBJ1-5
CDR3nt: TGTGCCAGCACCATAGGGGACAGGACTAACAATGAGCAGTTCTTC; CDR3aa: CASTIGDRTNNEQFF; d_gene: TRBD1; v_gene: TRBV28; len: 15; abundance: NA; j_gene: TRBJ2-1
CDR3nt: TGTGCCAGCACCCGACCGGACCGGGACTGGGTCCGAGAGACCCAGTACTTC; CDR3aa: CASTRPDRDWVRETQYF; d_gene: NA; v_gene: TRBV27; len: 17; abundance: NA; j_gene: TRBJ2-5
CDR3nt: TGTGCCACTGTGGGCCCAGCGACGAGGGCCAACGTCCTGACTTTC; CDR3aa: CATVGPATRANVLTF; d_gene: NA; v_gene: TRBV19; len: 15; abundance: NA; j_gene: TRBJ2-6
CDR3nt: TGTGCCAGCAGCCGGAAGCCGGGACAGAACTACGAGCAGTACTTC; CDR3aa: CASSRKPGQNYEQYF; d_gene: TRBD1; v_gene: TRBV5-6; len: 15; abundance: NA; j_gene: TRBJ2-7
CDR3nt: TGCAGCGTTGAACTATTACAAGGGGGCCAGTACTTC; CDR3aa: CSVELLQGGQYF; d_gene: NA; v_gene: TRBV29-1; len: 12; abundance: NA; j_gene: TRBJ2-5
CDR3nt: TGTGCCAGCAGTCTCGGGGGACTAGCGGGAGCATTAGATACGCAGTATTTT; CDR3aa: CASSLGGLAGALDTQYF; d_gene: TRBD2; v_gene: TRBV27; len: 17; abundance: NA; j_gene: TRBJ2-3
CDR3nt: TGTGCCAGCAGTGATAGACTAGCGGGGAACTACCAAGAGACCCAGTACTTC; CDR3aa: CASSDRLAGNYQETQYF; d_gene: TRBD2; v_gene: TRBV2; len: 17; abundance: NA; j_gene: TRBJ2-5
CDR3nt: TGCAGCGTTGAAGGGCAGCCGGATACGCAGTATTTT; CDR3aa: CSVEGQPDTQYF; d_gene: NA; v_gene: TRBV29-1; len: 12; abundance: NA; j_gene: TRBJ2-3
CDR3nt: TGTGCCAGCAGTGAAACAGGGAGCAATCAGCCCCAGCATTTT; CDR3aa: CASSETGSNQPQHF; d_gene: NA; v_gene: TRBV2; len: 14; abundance: NA; j_gene: TRBJ1-5
CDR3nt: TGTGCCACCGATGAACTAGCGGGAGTACCCGAGCAGTACTTC; CDR3aa: CATDELAGVPEQYF; d_gene: TRBD2; v_gene: TRBV14; len: 14; abundance: NA; j_gene: TRBJ2-7
CDR3nt: TGTGCCAGCAGCTTTTTACAGGGGGGCACTGAAGCTTTCTTT; CDR3aa: CASSFLQGGTEAFF; d_gene: TRBD1; v_gene: TRBV7-2; len: 14; abundance: NA; j_gene: TRBJ1-1
CDR3nt: TGTGCCAGCAGCTCCAGACTAGCGGGTTACCGGGGGTACGAGCAGTACTTC; CDR3aa: CASSSRLAGYRGYEQYF; d_gene: TRBD2; v_gene: TRBV28; len: 17; abundance: once; j_gene: TRBJ2-7
CDR3nt: TGTGCCAGCACTCCCCCAGGGGCCAACGTCCTGACTTTC; CDR3aa: CASTPPGANVLTF; d_gene: NA; v_gene: TRBV6-6; len: 13; abundance: NA; j_gene: TRBJ2-6
CDR3nt: TGTGCCAGCAGCTTAGGGGCTCGGGAGACCCAGTACTTC; CDR3aa: CASSLGARETQYF; d_gene: NA; v_gene: TRBV7-2; len: 13; abundance: few; j_gene: TRBJ2-5
CDR3nt: TGTGCCAGCAGCTTAGGGGAGGGTTGGAATTTTAAGGACATTCAGTACTTC; CDR3aa: CASSLGEGWNFKDIQYF; d_gene: NA; v_gene: TRBV13; len: 17; abundance: NA; j_gene: TRBJ2-4
CDR3nt: TGCAGCGTTGCGCGGGTGGAAGAGACCCAGTACTTC; CDR3aa: CSVARVEETQYF; d_gene: NA; v_gene: TRBV29-1; len: 12; abundance: NA; j_gene: TRBJ2-5
CDR3nt: TGTGCCAGCAGCTTACTAGATCCAGGCGAGCAGTTCTTC; CDR3aa: CASSLLDPGEQFF; d_gene: NA; v_gene: TRBV7-2; len: 13; abundance: NA; j_gene: TRBJ2-1
CDR3nt: TGTGCCAGCAGCGTAGGGTCTAGCGGATCCTACAATGAGCAGTTCTTC; CDR3aa: CASSVGSSGSYNEQFF; d_gene: TRBD2; v_gene: TRBV9; len: 16; abundance: NA; j_gene: TRBJ2-1
CDR3nt: TGTGCCAGCAGCCAGAGAAGCGAGAGGCGGTGGCAAGAGACCCAGTACTTC; CDR3aa: CASSQRSERRWQETQYF; d_gene: NA; v_gene: TRBV7-9; len: 17; abundance: NA; j_gene: TRBJ2-5
CDR3nt: TGTGCCAGCAGCTTAGGCGGCGGGATGAACCAAGAGACCCAGTACTTC; CDR3aa: CASSLGGGMNQETQYF; d_gene: NA; v_gene: TRBV7-2; len: 16; abundance: NA; j_gene: TRBJ2-5
CDR3nt: TGCAGTGCTAGAAAACAGCCCAACGAGCAGTACTTC; CDR3aa: CSARKQPNEQYF; d_gene: NA; v_gene: TRBV20-1; len: 12; abundance: NA; j_gene: TRBJ2-7
CDR3nt: TGCAGCGTTGTGCCCGACAGGGGAGGGGAGACCCAGTACTTC; CDR3aa: CSVVPDRGGETQYF; d_gene: NA; v_gene: TRBV29-1; len: 14; abundance: NA; j_gene: TRBJ2-5
CDR3nt: TGTGCCAGTACTACCCATTGGACGGGGGAGCAGTACTTC; CDR3aa: CASTTHWTGEQYF; d_gene: NA; v_gene: TRBV12-3/TRBV12-4; len: 13; abundance: NA; j_gene: TRBJ2-7
CDR3nt: TGCAGTGCCTCCGATTCCCCTCTGTACAATGAGCAGTTCTTC; CDR3aa: CSASDSPLYNEQFF; d_gene: NA; v_gene: TRBV20-1; len: 14; abundance: NA; j_gene: TRBJ2-1